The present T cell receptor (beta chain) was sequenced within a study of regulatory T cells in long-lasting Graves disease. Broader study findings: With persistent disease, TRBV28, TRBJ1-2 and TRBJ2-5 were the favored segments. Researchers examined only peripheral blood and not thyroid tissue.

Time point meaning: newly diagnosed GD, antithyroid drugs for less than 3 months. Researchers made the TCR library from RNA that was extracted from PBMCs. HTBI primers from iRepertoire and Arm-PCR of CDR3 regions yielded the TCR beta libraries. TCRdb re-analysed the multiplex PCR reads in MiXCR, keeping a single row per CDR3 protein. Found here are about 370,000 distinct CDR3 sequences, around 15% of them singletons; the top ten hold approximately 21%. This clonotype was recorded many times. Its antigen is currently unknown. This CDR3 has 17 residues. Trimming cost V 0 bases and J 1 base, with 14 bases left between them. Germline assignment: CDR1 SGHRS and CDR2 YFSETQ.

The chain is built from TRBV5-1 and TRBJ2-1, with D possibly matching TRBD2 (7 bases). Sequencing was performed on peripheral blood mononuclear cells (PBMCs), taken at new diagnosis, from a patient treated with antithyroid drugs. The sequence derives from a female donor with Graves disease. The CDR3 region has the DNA TGCGCCAGCAGCTTGGCCTCTGGGAGGGGGTCCTACAATGAGCAGTTCTTC. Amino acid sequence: CASSLASGRGSYNEQFF.